What follows is one T cell receptor (beta chain) and its context. Its antigen is unidentified. The record originates from a study of regulatory dendritic cells for organ transplantation. Assay used: immunoSEQ multiplex PCR; TCRdb lists only in-frame clones, some missing. The table shows approximately 11,000 clones, with around 80% occurring only once. Sorted subsets were CFSE-labeled and cultured roughly 5 days with allogeneic dendritic cells. Study-wide points: Memory CD8+ T cells were the most oligoclonal; naive cells were highly diverse.

This receptor was obtained from a human donor in good health. The sample taken for sequencing was memory CD4+ T cells from blood cultured with dendritic cells. Regarding subset: CD45RO+ memory T cells.

CDR3 DNA: TGTGCTAGTGAAAGGGGGCTCAGCACAGATACGCAGTATTTT. Translated, it gives CASERGLSTDTQYF. The V call is TRBV12-5, the J call TRBJ2-3; TRBD1 agrees at 7 bases. The CDR3 runs to 14 residues. Germline V gene data show CDR1 as LGHNT and CDR2 as FRNRAP. J was trimmed by 0 bases and V by 7 bases; bases with no gene match: 4.